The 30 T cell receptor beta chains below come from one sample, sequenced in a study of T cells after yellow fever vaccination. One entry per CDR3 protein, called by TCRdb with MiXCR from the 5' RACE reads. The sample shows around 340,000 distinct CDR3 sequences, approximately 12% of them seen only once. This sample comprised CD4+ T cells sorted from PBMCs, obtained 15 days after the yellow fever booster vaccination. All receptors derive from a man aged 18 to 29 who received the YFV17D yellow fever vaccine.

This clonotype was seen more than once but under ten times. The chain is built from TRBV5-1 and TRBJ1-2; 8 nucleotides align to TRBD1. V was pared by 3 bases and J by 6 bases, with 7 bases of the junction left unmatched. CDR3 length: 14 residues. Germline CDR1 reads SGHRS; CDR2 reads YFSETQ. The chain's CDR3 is CASSSPGQGDGYTF. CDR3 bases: TGCGCCAGCAGCTCCCCTGGACAGGGCGATGGCTACACCTTC.

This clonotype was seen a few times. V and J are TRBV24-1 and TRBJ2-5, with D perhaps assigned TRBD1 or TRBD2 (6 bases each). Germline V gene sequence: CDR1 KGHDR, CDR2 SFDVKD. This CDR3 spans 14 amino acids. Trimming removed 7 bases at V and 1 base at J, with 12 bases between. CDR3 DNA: TGTGCCACCAGCCAACAGGGACTCCAAGAGACCCAGTACTTC. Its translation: CATSQQGLQETQYF.

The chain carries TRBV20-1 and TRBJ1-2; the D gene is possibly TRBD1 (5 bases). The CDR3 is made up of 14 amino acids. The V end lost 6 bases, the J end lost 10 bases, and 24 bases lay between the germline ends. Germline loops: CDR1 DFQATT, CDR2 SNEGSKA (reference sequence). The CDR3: CSALRGSRDPVYTF. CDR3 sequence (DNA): TGCAGTGCCCTACGGGGGTCCCGGGACCCGGTCTACACCTTC.

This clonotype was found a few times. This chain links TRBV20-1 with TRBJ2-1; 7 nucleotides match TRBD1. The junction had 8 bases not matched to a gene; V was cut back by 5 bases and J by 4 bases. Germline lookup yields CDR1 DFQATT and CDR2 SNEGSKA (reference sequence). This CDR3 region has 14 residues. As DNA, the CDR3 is TGCAGTGCTCCGCCGGGACAGCTATACAATGAGCAGTTCTTC. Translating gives CSAPPGQLYNEQFF.

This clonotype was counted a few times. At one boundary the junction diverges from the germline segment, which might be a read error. This CDR3 is CASSLAGQVSSYEQYF. The CDR3 nucleotides read TGTGCCAGCAGTCTAGCCGGACAGGTTAGCTCCTACGAGCAGTACTTC. J is TRBJ2-7 and V is TRBV12-3 or TRBV12-4, with 7 bases lining up with TRBD1. The CDR3 length is 16 residues.

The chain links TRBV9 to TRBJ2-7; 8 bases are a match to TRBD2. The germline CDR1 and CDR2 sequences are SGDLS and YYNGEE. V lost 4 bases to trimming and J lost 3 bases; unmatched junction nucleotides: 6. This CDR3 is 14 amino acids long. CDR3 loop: CASSTSGGYYEQYF. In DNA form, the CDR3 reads TGTGCCAGCAGCACCAGCGGGGGCTACTACGAGCAGTACTTC.

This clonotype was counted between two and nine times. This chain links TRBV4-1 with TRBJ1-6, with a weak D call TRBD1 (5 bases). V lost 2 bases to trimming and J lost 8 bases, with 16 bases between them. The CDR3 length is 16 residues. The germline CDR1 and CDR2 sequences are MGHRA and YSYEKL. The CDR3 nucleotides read TGCGCCAGCAGCCAACTTACCTTGGGGCTCGATTCACCCCTCCACTTT. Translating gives CASSQLTLGLDSPLHF.

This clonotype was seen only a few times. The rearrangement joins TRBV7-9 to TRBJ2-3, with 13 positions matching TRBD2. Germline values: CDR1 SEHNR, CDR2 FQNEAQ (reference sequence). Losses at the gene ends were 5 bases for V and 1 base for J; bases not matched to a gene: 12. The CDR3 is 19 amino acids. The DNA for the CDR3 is TGTGCCAGCAGCCCAACTAGCGGGGGGGCCTTTGACCGCACAGATACGCAGTATTTT. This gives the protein CASSPTSGGAFDRTDTQYF.

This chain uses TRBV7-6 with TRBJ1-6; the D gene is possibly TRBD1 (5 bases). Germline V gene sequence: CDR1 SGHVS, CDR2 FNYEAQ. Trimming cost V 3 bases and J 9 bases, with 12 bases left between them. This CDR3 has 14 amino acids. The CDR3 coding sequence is TGTGCCAGCAGCTTCGGGGCGGGGGGTTCACCCCTCCACTTT. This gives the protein CASSFGAGGSPLHF.

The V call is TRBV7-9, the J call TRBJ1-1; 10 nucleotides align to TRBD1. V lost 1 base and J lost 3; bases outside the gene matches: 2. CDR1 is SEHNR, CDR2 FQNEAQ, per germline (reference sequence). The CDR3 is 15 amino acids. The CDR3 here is CASSLGQGAYTEAFF. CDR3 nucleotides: TGTGCCAGCAGCTTAGGACAGGGGGCGTACACTGAAGCTTTCTTT.

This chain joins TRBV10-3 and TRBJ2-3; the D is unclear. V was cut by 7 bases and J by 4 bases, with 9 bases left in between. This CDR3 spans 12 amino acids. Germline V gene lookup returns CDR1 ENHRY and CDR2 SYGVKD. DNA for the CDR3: TGTGCCATCACGGCTTGGGCAGATACGCAGTATTTT. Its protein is CAITAWADTQYF.

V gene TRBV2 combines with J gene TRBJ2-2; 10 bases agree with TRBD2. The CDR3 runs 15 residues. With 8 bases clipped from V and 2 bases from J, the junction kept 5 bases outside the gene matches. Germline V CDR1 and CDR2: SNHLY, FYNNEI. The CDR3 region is CASPASGGNTGELFF. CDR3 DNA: TGTGCCAGCCCGGCTAGCGGGGGTAACACCGGGGAGCTGTTTTTT.

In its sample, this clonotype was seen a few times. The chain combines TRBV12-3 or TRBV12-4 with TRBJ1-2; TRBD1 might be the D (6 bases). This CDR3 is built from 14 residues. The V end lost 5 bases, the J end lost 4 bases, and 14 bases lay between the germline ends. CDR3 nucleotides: TGTGCCAGCAGTGGGACAATTACCCTCTATGGCTACACCTTC. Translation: CASSGTITLYGYTF.

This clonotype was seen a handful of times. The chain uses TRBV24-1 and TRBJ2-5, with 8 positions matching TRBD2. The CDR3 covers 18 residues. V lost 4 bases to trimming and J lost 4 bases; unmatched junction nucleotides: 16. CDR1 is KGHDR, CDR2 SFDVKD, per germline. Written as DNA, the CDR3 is TGTGCCACCAGTGAATCCCCCCCTAGCGGGCCCCCCCGAGAGACCCAGTACTTC. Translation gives CATSESPPSGPPRETQYF.

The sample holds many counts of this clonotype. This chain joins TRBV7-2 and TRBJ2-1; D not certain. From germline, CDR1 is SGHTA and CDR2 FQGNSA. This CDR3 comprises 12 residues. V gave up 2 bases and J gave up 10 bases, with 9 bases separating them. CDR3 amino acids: CASSLIVGEQFF. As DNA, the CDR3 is TGTGCCAGCAGCTTAATAGTCGGGGAGCAGTTCTTC. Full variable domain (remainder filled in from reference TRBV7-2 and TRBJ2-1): GAGVSQSPSNKVTEKGKDVELRCDPISGHTALYWYRQSLGQGLEFLIYFQGNSAPDKSGLPSDRFSAERTGGSVSTLTIQRTQQEDSAVYLCASSLIVGEQFFGPGTRLTVL.

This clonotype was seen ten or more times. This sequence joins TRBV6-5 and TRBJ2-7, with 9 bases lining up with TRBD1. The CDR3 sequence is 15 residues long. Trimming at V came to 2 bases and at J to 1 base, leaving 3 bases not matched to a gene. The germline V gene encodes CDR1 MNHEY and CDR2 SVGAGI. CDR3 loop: CASSYGGTGSYEQYF. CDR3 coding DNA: TGTGCCAGCAGTTACGGGGGGACAGGGTCCTACGAGCAGTACTTC.

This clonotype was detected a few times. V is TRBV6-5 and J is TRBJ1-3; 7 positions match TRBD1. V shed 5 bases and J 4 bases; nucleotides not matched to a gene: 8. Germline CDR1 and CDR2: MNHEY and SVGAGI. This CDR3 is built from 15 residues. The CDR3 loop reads CASSKATGVGNTIYF. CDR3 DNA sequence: TGTGCCAGCAGTAAAGCAACAGGGGTAGGAAACACCATATATTTT.

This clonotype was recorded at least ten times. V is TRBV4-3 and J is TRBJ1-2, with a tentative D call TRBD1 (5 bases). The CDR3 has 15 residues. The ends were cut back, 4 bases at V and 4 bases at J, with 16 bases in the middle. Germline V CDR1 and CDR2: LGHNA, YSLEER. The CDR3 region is CASSPRQQRGYGYTF. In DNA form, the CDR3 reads TGCGCCAGCAGCCCGCGACAGCAGAGAGGCTATGGCTACACCTTC.

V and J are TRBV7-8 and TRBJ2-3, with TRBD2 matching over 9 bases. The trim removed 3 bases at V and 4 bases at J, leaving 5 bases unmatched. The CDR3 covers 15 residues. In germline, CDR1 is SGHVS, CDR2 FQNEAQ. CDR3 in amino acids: CASSLSGGHPDTQYF. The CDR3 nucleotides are TGTGCCAGCAGCTTGAGCGGGGGGCACCCAGATACGCAGTATTTT.

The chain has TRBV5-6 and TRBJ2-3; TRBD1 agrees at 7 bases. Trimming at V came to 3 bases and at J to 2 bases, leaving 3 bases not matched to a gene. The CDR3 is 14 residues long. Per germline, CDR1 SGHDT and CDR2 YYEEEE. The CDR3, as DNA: TGTGCCAGCAGCTGGGACAGCAACACAGATACGCAGTATTTT. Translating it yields CASSWDSNTDTQYF. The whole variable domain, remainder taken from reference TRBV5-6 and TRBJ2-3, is DAGVTQSPTHLIKTRGQQVTLRCSPKSGHDTVSWYQQALGQGPQFIFQYYEEEERQRGNFPDRFSGHQFPNYSSELNVNALLLGDSALYLCASSWDSNTDTQYFGPGTRLTVL.

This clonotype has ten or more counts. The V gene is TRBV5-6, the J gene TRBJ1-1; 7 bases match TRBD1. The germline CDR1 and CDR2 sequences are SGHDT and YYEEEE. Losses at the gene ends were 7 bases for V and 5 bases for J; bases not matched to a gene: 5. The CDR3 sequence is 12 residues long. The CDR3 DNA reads TGTGCCAGCGTCCAGGGGGAAACTGAAGCTTTCTTT. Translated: CASVQGETEAFF.

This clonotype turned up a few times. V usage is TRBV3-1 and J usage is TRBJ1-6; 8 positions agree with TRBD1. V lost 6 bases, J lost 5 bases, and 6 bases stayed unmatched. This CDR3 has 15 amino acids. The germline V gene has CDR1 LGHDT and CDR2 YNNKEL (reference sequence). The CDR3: CASRDREENNSPLHF. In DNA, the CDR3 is TGTGCCAGCAGGGACAGGGAGGAGAATAATTCACCCCTCCACTTT.

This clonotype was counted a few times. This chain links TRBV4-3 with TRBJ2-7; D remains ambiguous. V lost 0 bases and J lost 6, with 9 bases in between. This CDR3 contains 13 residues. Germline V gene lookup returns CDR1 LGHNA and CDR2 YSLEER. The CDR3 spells CASSQETSTEQYV. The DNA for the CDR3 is TGCGCCAGCAGCCAAGAGACCTCCACCGAGCAGTACGTC.

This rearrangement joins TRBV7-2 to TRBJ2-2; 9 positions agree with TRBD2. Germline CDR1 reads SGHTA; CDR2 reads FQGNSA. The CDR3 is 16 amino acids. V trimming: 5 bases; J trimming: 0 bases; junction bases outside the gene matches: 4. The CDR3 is CASSPRLAANTGELFF. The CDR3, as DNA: TGTGCCAGCAGCCCCCGACTAGCGGCGAACACCGGGGAGCTGTTTTTT.

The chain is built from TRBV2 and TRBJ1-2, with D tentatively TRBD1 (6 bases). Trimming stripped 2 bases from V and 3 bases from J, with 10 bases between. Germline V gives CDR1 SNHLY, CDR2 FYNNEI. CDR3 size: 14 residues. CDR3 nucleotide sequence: TGTGCCAGCAGTGAATCGTCAGGGGACTATGGCTACACCTTC. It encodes CASSESSGDYGYTF.

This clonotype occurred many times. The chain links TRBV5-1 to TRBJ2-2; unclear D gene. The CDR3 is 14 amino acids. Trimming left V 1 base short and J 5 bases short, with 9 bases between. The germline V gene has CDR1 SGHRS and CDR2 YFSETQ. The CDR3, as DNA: TGCGCCAGCAGCTTGACCCGCCAGACCGGGGAGCTGTTTTTT. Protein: CASSLTRQTGELFF. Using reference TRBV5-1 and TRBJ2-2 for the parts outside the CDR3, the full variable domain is KAGVTQTPRYLIKTRGQQVTLSCSPISGHRSVSWYQQTPGQGLQFLFEYFSETQRNKGNFPGRFSGRQFSNSRSEMNVSTLELGDSALYLCASSLTRQTGELFFGEGSRLTVL.

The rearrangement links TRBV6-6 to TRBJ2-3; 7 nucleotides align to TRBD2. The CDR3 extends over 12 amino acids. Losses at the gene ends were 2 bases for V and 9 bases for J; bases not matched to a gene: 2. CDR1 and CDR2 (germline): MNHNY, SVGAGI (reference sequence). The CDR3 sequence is CASSYAGETQYF. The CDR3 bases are TGTGCCAGCAGTTACGCGGGAGAGACGCAGTATTTT.

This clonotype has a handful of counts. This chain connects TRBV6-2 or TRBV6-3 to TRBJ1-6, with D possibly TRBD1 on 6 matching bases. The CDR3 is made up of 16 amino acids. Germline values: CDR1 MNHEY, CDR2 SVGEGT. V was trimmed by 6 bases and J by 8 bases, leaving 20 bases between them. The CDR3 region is CASRARDHKGDSPLHF. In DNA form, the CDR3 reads TGTGCCAGCAGAGCCCGGGACCATAAGGGGGATTCACCCCTCCACTTT.

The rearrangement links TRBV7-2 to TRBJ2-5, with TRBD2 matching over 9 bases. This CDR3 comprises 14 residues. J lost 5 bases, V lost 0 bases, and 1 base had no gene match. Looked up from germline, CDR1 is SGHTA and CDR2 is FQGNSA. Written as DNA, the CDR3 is TGTGCCAGCAGCTTAGCGGCGGGGGGGGAGACCCAGTACTTC. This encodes CASSLAAGGETQYF.

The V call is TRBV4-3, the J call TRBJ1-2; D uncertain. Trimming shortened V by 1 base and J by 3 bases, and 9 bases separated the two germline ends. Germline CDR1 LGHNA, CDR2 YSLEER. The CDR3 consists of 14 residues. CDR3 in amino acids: CASSQGTGDYGYTF. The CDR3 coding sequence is TGCGCCAGCAGCCAAGGGACGGGTGACTATGGCTACACCTTC.